The rows below give T cell receptor beta chains drawn from one sample of a study of blood T cells in healthy people across ages. TCRdb processed the 5' RACE reads anew with MiXCR; each CDR3 protein has one entry. The table lists 1.5 million to 2 million distinct CDR3 sequences, roughly 30% of them singletons. Material for sequencing was blood. All receptors come from a woman between 25 and 40 years old in good health. The CDR3 runs from the conserved cysteine through the conserved F or W. Fields, in order: J gene, CDR3 length, clone size, V gene, D gene, CDR3 protein, CDR3 DNA. A D gene is named only where the DNA matches it firmly. Part of the rows lack a size; the others show once, few, many or a class for expanded clones.

TRBJ2-3 | 15 | . | TRBV20-1 | . | CSARNPGGRTDTQYF | TGCAGTGCTAGAAACCCCGGCGGGCGCACAGATACGCAGTATTTT
TRBJ1-5 | 14 | few | TRBV20-1 | . | CSARPWTANQPQHF | TGCAGTGCTAGACCATGGACGGCTAATCAGCCCCAGCATTTT
TRBJ2-3 | 14 | few | TRBV4-3 | . | CASSQEPTTDTQYF | TGCGCCAGCAGCCAAGAGCCTACCACAGATACGCAGTATTTT
TRBJ2-7 | 15 | few | TRBV28 | . | CASSLWAPAAYEQYF | TGTGCCAGCAGTTTATGGGCTCCGGCGGCCTACGAGCAGTACTTC
TRBJ2-3 | 15 | . | TRBV5-1 | TRBD2 | CAGSSGLATTDTQYF | TGCGCCGGCAGCTCTGGACTAGCCACGACAGATACGCAGTATTTT
TRBJ2-7 | 15 | . | TRBV6-1 | . | CASSEYSTNSYEQYF | TGTGCCAGCAGTGAATATTCAACTAACTCCTACGAGCAGTACTTC
TRBJ2-5 | 14 | few | TRBV20-1 | . | CSASETQGQETQYF | TGCAGTGCTAGTGAGACCCAAGGTCAAGAGACCCAGTACTTC
TRBJ1-1 | 15 | few | TRBV7-3 | TRBD1 | CASSLTGGPNTEAFF | TGTGCCAGCAGCCTGACAGGGGGTCCAAACACTGAAGCTTTCTTT
TRBJ1-2 | 13 | . | TRBV9 | . | CASSAVSGPSQTF | TGTGCCAGCAGCGCCGTATCAGGACCCTCACAAACCTTC
TRBJ2-5 | 17 | few | TRBV6-2/TRBV6-3 | TRBD2 | CASSSTSGGARGETQYF | TGTGCCAGCAGTTCGACTAGCGGGGGGGCCCGAGGAGAGACCCAGTACTTC
TRBJ2-6 | 15 | few | TRBV12-3/TRBV12-4 | . | CASSLAHPGANVLTF | TGTGCCAGCAGTTTAGCGCACCCTGGGGCCAACGTCCTGACTTTC
TRBJ2-5 | 16 | . | TRBV5-1 | . | CASSLGSDPRTDTQYF | TGCGCCAGCAGCTTGGGATCGGACCCCAGGACAGATACGCAGTACTTC
TRBJ1-2 | 12 | . | TRBV20-1 | . | CSAVPGSYGYTF | TGCAGTGCGGTCCCAGGGTCCTATGGCTACACCTTC
TRBJ2-2 | 13 | . | TRBV28 | . | CASSVDVAGELFF | TGTGCCAGCAGTGTAGATGTAGCCGGGGAGCTGTTTTTT
TRBJ2-3 | 15 | few | TRBV30 | TRBD2 | CAWGLGSGSPDTQYF | TGTGCCTGGGGATTAGGTAGCGGGAGTCCAGATACGCAGTATTTT
TRBJ2-1 | 16 | . | TRBV20-1 | . | CSARGVLDKYYNEQFF | TGCAGTGCTAGAGGCGTTCTGGACAAATACTACAATGAGCAGTTCTTC
TRBJ2-5 | 12 | many | TRBV3-1 | . | CASSQEQGTQYF | TGTGCCAGCAGCCAAGAACAGGGGACCCAGTACTTC
TRBJ1-1 | 17 | . | TRBV5-1 | . | CASSLSPGTSVNTEAFF | TGCGCCAGCAGCTTGAGTCCAGGGACTTCCGTGAACACTGAAGCTTTCTTT
TRBJ2-3 | 15 | . | TRBV29-1 | . | CSVEGGRDPTDTQYF | TGCAGCGTTGAAGGGGGGCGGGATCCCACAGATACGCAGTATTTT
TRBJ2-3 | 14 | many | TRBV9 | . | CASSVATSTDTQYF | TGTGCCAGCAGCGTAGCGACTAGCACAGATACGCAGTATTTT
TRBJ1-5 | 17 | . | TRBV12-3/TRBV12-4 | . | CASSPSNQGIGNQPQHF | TGTGCCAGCAGTCCCTCTAACCAGGGAATTGGAAATCAGCCCCAGCATTTT
TRBJ2-1 | 17 | few | TRBV7-3 | TRBD2 | CASSRTGTSGGDNEQFF | TGTGCCAGCAGCCGAACAGGGACTAGCGGGGGAGACAATGAGCAGTTCTTC
TRBJ1-6 | 14 | few | TRBV4-1 | TRBD1 | CASSHSTGDSPLHF | TGCGCCAGCAGCCATTCCACAGGGGACTCACCCCTCCACTTT
TRBJ2-5 | 15 | . | TRBV27 | . | CASSPPDRPRETQYF | TGTGCCAGCAGTCCCCCGGACCGACCCCGAGAGACCCAGTACTTC
TRBJ2-1 | 15 | . | TRBV27 | . | CASSSRDGTYNEQFF | TGTGCCAGCAGTAGCCGGGACGGGACTTACAATGAGCAGTTCTTC
TRBJ1-6 | 15 | few | TRBV12-3/TRBV12-4 | TRBD1 | CASSFGARGQSPLHF | TGTGCCAGCAGTTTTGGGGCCAGGGGGCAATCACCCCTCCACTTT
TRBJ2-2 | 16 | . | TRBV6-5 | TRBD1 | CASSYAGQGNTGELFF | TGTGCCAGCAGTTACGCGGGACAGGGGAACACCGGGGAGCTGTTTTTT